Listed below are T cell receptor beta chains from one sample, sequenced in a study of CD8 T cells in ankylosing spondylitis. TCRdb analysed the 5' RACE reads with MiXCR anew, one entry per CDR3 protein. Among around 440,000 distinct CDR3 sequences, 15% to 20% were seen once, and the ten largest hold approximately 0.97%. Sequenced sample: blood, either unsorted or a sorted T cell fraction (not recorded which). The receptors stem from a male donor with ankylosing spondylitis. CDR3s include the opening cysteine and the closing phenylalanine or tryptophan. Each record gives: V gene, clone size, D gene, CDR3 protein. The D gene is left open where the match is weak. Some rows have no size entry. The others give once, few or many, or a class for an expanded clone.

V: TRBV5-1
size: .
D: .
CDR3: CASSPRDLRYEQYF

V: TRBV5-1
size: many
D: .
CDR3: CASSRDGTYEQYF

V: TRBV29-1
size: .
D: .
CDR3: CSVRPDTRYGYTF

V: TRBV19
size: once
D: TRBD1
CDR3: CASSIDPDRVQPQHF

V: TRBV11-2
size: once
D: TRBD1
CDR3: CASSKKGSPTGFETYEQYF

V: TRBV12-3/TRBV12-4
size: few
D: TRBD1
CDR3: CASSSQDRGPQHF

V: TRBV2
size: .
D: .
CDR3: CASSQGTSGELFF

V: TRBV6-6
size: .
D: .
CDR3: CASSFFYWTEAFF

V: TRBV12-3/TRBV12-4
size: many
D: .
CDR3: CASSLRDEQFF

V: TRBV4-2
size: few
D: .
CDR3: CASSQDYGNRNNEQFF

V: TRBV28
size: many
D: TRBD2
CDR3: CASSFGGENTGELFF

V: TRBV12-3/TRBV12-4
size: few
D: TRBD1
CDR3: CASRTGGAGEAFF

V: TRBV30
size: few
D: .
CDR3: CAWSVREGLFTDTQYF

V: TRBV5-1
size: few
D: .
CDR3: CASSLADYGSTDTQYF

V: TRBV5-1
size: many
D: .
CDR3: CASSLRSYNEQFF

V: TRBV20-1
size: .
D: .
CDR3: CSAPVLGLAETQYF

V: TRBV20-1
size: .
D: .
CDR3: CSARVSARSDTQYF

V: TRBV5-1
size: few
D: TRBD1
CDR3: CASSSGQGNGYTF

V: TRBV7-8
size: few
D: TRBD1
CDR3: CASSLRQGEGSPLHF

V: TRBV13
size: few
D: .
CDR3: CASSRQDYEQYF

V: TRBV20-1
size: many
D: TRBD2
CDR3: CSATGLPTGEQYF

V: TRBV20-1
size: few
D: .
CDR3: CSASGGGVNTEAFF

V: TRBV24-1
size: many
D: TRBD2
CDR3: CATSDVGSGRTDTQYF

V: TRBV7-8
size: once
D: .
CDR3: CASSFRTENQPQHF

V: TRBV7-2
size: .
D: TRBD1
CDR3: CASSRQGPGNQPQHF

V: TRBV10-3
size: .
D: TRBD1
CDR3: CAISDPDRGEPIEAFF

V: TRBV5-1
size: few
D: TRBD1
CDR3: CASSPDRVDEQFF

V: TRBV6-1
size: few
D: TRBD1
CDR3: CASSRQGVIEKLFF

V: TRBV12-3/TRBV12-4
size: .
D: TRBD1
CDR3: CASRGQGADEQYF

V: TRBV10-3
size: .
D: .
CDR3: CAISPRDTNTEAFF

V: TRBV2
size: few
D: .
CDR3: CASSVTAPYNEQFF